The table lists the clone carrying this T cell receptor beta chain with a count of one. CDR1 is GTSNPN and CDR2 is SVGIG in the germline V gene (reference sequence). Between the trimmed V and J ends, which lost 0 bases and 2 bases, there was a span of 8 bases. The length of the CDR3 is 14 residues. This entry belongs to a study of T cells after somatic rescue of genetic block. Clones were sequenced by immunoSEQ multiplex PCR, and TCRdb holds only the in-frame ones, with some missing. The sample has 67,000 or so clones; approximately 91% are singletons. This receptor was taken from a man aged 25 to 45. The chain recombines TRBV30 with TRBJ1-3; D unresolved. The sequenced material came from peripheral blood mononuclear cells (PBMCs). The CDR3 region is CAWSVLGAGNTIYF. The CDR3 coding sequence is TGTGCCTGGAGTGTACTCGGCGCTGGAAACACCATATATTTT.